This T cell receptor beta chain is drawn from a study of CD8 T cells in ankylosing spondylitis. With molecular barcodes, quantitative 5'-RACE was used to make the TCR beta libraries. TCRdb re-called the 5' RACE reads with MiXCR, one entry per CDR3 protein. The sample consists of 800,000 to 900,000 distinct CDR3 sequences, approximately 12% of them appearing once. Concerning this clonotype itself: No antigen is known for it.

Germline CDR1 is DFQATT and CDR2 is SNEGSKA (reference sequence). The CDR3 is 13 amino acids. Trimming removed 0 bases at V and 6 bases at J, with 10 bases between. Study-wide points: There was a TCR beta motif, made of fewer than 10 highly homologous variants, that appeared characteristic of ankylosing spondylitis blood. Clones linked to disease were reported to show significant enrichment in matched ankylosing spondylitis synovial fluid. Disease-linked clones bore a CD8+ phenotype and were relatively rare in peripheral blood. A number of the motif variants had already been described in reactive arthritis synovial fluid and blood.

The chain is built from TRBV20-1 and TRBJ2-3, with D possibly being TRBD2 (5 bases). This sequence originates from a male donor with ankylosing spondylitis. Sequenced: blood, either unsorted or a sorted T cell fraction (not recorded which). This CDR3 is CSARDTWEDTQYF. The CDR3 nucleotides read TGCAGTGCTAGAGACACCTGGGAGGATACGCAGTATTTT.